Each of the 11 T cell receptor beta chains below was sequenced from the same sample in a study of regulatory T cells in long-lasting Graves disease. CDR3-region Arm-PCR and iRepertoire HTBI primers produced the TCR beta libraries. One entry per CDR3 protein results from TCRdb running MiXCR on the multiplex PCR reads. Found here are hundreds of thousands of distinct CDR3 sequences, roughly 15% of them singletons; the top ten hold around 18%. Regarding time point: newly diagnosed GD, antithyroid drugs for less than 3 months. Generation of the TCR library employed RNA extracted from PBMCs. This sample also belongs to another study, concerning T cells in Graves' hyperthyroidism and ophthalmopathy.

The source material was peripheral blood mononuclear cells (PBMCs), sampled at new diagnosis, from a patient treated with antithyroid drugs. Receptor source: a woman aged 30 to 39 with Graves disease.

This clonotype occurred many times. The chain couples TRBV3-1 to TRBJ1-1, with D perhaps TRBD1 (5 bases). The CDR3 totals 13 residues. V lost 6 bases and J lost 1, with 9 bases in between. Germline CDR1 is LGHDT and CDR2 is YNNKEL (reference sequence). The CDR3 region has the DNA TGTGCCAGCAGTAGGGGCAGGAACACTGAAGCTTTCTTT. Translation gives CASSRGRNTEAFF.

The chain carries TRBV7-2 and TRBJ1-2; 10 bases are a match to TRBD1. Trimming at V came to 4 bases and at J to 7 bases, leaving 12 bases not matched to a gene. The CDR3 is made up of 16 amino acids. Per germline, CDR1 SGHTA and CDR2 FQGNSA. This CDR3 is CASSSPGTGVFRGYTF. The CDR3, as DNA: TGTGCCAGCAGCTCACCAGGGACAGGGGTATTCCGTGGCTACACCTTC.

This clonotype was counted a few times. The chain couples TRBV18 to TRBJ1-1, with 10 bases lining up with TRBD1. Trimming at V came to 8 bases and at J to 5 bases, leaving 14 bases not matched to a gene. The CDR3 sequence is 16 residues long. In germline, CDR1 is KGHSH, CDR2 LQKENI. The CDR3 here is CASTATGGMGLTEAFF. The DNA of the CDR3 is TGTGCCAGCACAGCGACAGGGGGCATGGGGTTAACTGAAGCTTTCTTT.

As regards this clonotype: The missing conserved phenylalanine or tryptophan at the end of this CDR3 makes a read error likely. This chain uses TRBV5-1 with TRBJ1-4; 7 positions agree with TRBD1. The V gene end was trimmed by 3 bases and the J gene end by 7 bases; junction bases not matched to a gene: 18. The CDR3 length is 18 residues. Germline-derived CDR1 and CDR2 are SGHRS and YFSETQ. CDR3 loop: CASSWATPGGVRGEKLFY. As DNA, the CDR3 is TGCGCCAGCAGCTGGGCGACCCCAGGGGGAGTGAGGGGTGAAAAACTGTTTTAT.

The sample holds a few counts of this clonotype. The DNA for the CDR3 is TGCAGTGCTGAGGACAGGGACTATGGCTACACCTTC. As protein: CSAEDRDYGYTF. This chain joins TRBV20-1 and TRBJ1-2; 8 nucleotides agree with TRBD1. The CDR3 loop spans 12 amino acids. The V gene end was trimmed by 5 bases and the J gene end by 3 bases; junction bases not matched to a gene: 2. Germline V gene data show CDR1 as DFQATT and CDR2 as SNEGSKA (reference sequence).

This clonotype was detected a few times. A clone one base away is much larger, so this may be a read error. The chain links TRBV14 to TRBJ2-7, with TRBD2 identical over 11 bases. The CDR3 has 13 amino acids. The trim removed 6 bases at V and 3 bases at J, leaving 1 base unmatched. Germline V gene data show CDR1 as SGHDN and CDR2 as FVKESK. The CDR3 DNA follows: TGTGCCAGCAGGACTAGCGGGAACTACGAGCAGTACTTC. Its translation is CASRTSGNYEQYF.

The chain links TRBV20-1 to TRBJ2-5; 8 bases are shared with TRBD1. V dropped 0 bases and J dropped 5; count of bases not matched to a gene: 8. The CDR3 covers 15 residues. The germline V gene encodes CDR1 DFQATT and CDR2 SNEGSKA (reference sequence). The DNA of the CDR3 is TGCAGTGCTAGAGATAGGACAGGGTCAACGGAGACCCAGTACTTC. It codes for CSARDRTGSTETQYF.

This clonotype has more than one count but fewer than ten. The chain employs TRBV11-1 and TRBJ2-5, with 7 bases fitting TRBD2. The germline V gene encodes CDR1 SGHAT and CDR2 FQDESV (reference sequence). The CDR3 is 17 amino acids. V was clipped by 2 bases and J by 4 bases; unmatched bases: 13. The DNA for the CDR3 is TGTGCCAGCAGCTTACGGCTGGGCGCGGGAGAGGGAGAGACCCAGTACTTC. Protein: CASSLRLGAGEGETQYF. Full variable domain (rest looked up from reference TRBV11-1 and TRBJ2-5): EAEVAQSPRYKITEKSQAVAFWCDPISGHATLYWYRQILGQGPELLVQFQDESVVDDSQLPKDRFSAERLKGVDSTLKIQPAELGDSAMYLCASSLRLGAGEGETQYFGPGTRLLVL.

J is TRBJ1-1 and V is TRBV19; weak D call: TRBD1 (5 bases). The CDR3 consists of 15 residues. Trimming removed 3 bases from V and 1 base from J, with 12 bases in between. CDR1 and CDR2 (germline): LNHDA, SQIVND (reference sequence). The CDR3 nucleotides read TGTGCCAGTAGTATTAAGGGGTCTGCGAACACTGAAGCTTTCTTT. This encodes CASSIKGSANTEAFF.

The chain has TRBV28 and TRBJ2-1, with unresolved D. Germline V CDR1 and CDR2: MDHEN, SYDVKM. CDR3 length: 14 amino acids. The ends were cut back, 6 bases at V and 3 bases at J, with 12 bases in the middle. CDR3 bases: TGTGCCAGCAGCTCCTATGGCTTCTACAATGAGCAGTTCTTC. Amino acids: CASSSYGFYNEQFF.

Comment on this clonotype: The junction differs from germline at one of its ends, possibly a read error. The chain employs TRBV29-1 and TRBJ1-1, with D perhaps matching TRBD1 (6 bases). The CDR3 length is 13 residues. Germline CDR1 is SQVTM and CDR2 is ANQGSEA. Written as DNA, the CDR3 is TGCAGCGGGGGCCGGACAGTCGAGTCTGAAGCTTCCTTT. Encoded protein: CSGGRTVESEASF. Combining the CDR3 with reference TRBV29-1 and TRBJ1-1 gives the whole variable domain SAVISQKPSRDICQRGTSLTIQCQVDSQVTMMFWYRQQPGQSLTLIATANQGSEATYESGFVIDKFPISRPNLTFSTLTVSNMSPEDSSIYLCSGGRTVESEASFGQGTRLTVV.